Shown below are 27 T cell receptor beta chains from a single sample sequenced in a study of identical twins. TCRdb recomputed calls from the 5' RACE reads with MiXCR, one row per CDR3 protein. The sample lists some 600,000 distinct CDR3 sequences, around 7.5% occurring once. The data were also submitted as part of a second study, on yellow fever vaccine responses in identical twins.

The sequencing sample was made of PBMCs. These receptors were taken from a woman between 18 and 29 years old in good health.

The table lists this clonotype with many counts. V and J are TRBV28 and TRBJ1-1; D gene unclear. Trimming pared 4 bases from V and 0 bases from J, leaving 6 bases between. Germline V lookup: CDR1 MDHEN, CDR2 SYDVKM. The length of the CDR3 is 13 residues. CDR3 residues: CASSSFLNTEAFF. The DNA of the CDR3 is TGTGCCAGCAGTTCCTTTCTGAACACTGAAGCTTTCTTT.

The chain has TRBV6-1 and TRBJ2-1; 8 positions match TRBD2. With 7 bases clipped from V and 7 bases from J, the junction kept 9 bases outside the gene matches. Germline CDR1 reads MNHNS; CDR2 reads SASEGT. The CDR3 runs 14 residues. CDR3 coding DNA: TGTGCCAGCATGGGCGCTAGCGGGTTGAATGAGCAGTTCTTC. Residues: CASMGASGLNEQFF.

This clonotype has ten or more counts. The CDR3 bases are TGTGCCAGAGGGACTCCCCAAGGTAATGAGCAGTTCTTC. Translating it yields CARGTPQGNEQFF. This chain uses TRBV2 with TRBJ2-1, with a weak D call TRBD2 (6 bases). Germline-derived CDR1 and CDR2 are SNHLY and FYNNEI. The germline V and J ends were trimmed by 9 bases and 7 bases, with 16 bases remaining between them. This CDR3 is 13 amino acids long.

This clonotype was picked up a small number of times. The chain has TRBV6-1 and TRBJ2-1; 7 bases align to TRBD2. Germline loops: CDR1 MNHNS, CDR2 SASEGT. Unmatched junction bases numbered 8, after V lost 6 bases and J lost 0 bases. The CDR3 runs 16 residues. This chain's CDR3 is CASSSSGTSSYNEQFF. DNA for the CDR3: TGTGCCAGCAGCTCCAGCGGGACCAGCTCCTACAATGAGCAGTTCTTC.

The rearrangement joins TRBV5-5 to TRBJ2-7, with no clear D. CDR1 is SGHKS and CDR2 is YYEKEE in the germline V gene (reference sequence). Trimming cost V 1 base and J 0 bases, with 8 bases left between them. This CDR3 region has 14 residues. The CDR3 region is CASSLLGASYEQYF. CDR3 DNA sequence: TGTGCCAGCAGCTTGCTCGGCGCCTCCTACGAGCAGTACTTC.

CDR3 sequence (DNA): TGTGCCAGCTCAAGAAACCAACAGGGCCCGGGTTTGGAGACCCAGTACTTC. Protein: CASSRNQQGPGLETQYF. The gene calls are TRBV18 and TRBJ2-5; a weak D match, TRBD1 (6 bases). V dropped 5 bases and J dropped 5 bases, with 24 bases sitting between them. Germline V gene data show CDR1 as KGHSH and CDR2 as LQKENI. The CDR3 totals 17 residues.

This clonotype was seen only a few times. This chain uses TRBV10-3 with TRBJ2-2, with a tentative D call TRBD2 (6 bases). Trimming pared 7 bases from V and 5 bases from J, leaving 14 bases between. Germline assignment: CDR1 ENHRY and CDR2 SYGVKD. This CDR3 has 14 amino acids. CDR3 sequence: CAIKRDSTTGELFF. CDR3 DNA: TGTGCCATCAAAAGGGACTCTACGACCGGGGAGCTGTTTTTT.

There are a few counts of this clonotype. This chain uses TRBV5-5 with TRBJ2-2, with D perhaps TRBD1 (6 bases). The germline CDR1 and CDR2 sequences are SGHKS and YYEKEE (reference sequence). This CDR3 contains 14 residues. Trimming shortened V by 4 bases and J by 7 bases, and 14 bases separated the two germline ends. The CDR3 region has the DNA TGTGCCAGCAGCGCTGACGACAGGAGCGGGGAGCTGTTTTTT. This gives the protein CASSADDRSGELFF.

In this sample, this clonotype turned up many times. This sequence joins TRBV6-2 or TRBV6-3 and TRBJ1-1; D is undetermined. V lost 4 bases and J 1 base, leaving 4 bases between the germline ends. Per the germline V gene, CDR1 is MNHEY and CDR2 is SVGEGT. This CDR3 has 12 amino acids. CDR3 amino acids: CASSFANTEAFF. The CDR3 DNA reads TGTGCCAGCAGTTTCGCGAACACTGAAGCTTTCTTT.

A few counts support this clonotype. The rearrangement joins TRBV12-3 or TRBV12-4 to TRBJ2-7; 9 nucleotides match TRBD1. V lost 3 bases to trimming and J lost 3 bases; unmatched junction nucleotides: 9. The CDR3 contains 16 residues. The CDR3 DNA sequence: TGTGCCAGCAGTTTTCGAGGGGGGACAGGGATCTACGAGCAGTACTTC. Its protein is CASSFRGGTGIYEQYF.

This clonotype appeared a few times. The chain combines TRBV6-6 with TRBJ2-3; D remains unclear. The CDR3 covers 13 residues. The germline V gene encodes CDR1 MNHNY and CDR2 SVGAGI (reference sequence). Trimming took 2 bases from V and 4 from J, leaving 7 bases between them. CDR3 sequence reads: CASSYPSADTQYF. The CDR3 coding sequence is TGTGCCAGCAGTTACCCGTCTGCAGATACGCAGTATTTT.

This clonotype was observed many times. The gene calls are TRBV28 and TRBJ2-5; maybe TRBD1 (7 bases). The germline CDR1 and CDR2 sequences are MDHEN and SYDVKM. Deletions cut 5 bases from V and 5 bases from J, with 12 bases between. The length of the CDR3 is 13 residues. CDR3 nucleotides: TGTGCCAGCAGTCCGACAGGGAGGGAGACCCAGTACTTC. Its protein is CASSPTGRETQYF.

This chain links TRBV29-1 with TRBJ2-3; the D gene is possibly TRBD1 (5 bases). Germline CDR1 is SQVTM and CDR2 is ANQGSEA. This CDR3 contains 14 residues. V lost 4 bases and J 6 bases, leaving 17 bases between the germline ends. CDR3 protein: CSVGIAGITDTQYF. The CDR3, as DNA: TGCAGCGTTGGCATAGCAGGGATCACGGATACGCAGTATTTT.

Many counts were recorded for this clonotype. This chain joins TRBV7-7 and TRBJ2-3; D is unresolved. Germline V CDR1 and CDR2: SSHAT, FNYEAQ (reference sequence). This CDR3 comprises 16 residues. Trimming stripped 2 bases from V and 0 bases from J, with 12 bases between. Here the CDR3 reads CASSLFQYLSTDTQYF. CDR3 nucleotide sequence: TGTGCCAGCAGCTTATTTCAGTACCTTAGCACAGATACGCAGTATTTT.

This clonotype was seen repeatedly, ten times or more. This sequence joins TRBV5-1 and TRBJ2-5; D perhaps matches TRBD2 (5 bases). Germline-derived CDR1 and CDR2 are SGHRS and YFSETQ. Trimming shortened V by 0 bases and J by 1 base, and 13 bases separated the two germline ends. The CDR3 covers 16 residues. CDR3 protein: CASSLGQVGGQETQYF. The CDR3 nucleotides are TGCGCCAGCAGCTTGGGGCAGGTCGGAGGCCAAGAGACCCAGTACTTC.

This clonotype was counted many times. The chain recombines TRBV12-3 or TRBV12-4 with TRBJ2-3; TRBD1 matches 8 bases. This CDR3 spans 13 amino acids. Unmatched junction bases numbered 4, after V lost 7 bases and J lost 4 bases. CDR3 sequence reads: CASIDRGADTQYF. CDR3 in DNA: TGTGCCAGCATCGACAGGGGTGCAGATACGCAGTATTTT.

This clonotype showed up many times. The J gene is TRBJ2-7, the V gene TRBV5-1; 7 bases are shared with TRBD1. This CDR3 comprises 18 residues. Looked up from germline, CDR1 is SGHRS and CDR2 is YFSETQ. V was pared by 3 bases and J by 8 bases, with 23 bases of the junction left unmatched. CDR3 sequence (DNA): TGCGCCAGCAGCTCCGCACCCTCCGGGACAGCTTCCTACGGGAAGCAGTACTTC. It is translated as CASSSAPSGTASYGKQYF.

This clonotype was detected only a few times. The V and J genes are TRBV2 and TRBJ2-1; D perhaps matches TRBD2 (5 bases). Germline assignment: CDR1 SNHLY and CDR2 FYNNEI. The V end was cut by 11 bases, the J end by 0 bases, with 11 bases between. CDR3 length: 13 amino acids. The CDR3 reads CALPGNSYNEQFF. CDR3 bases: TGTGCCCTCCCCGGGAACTCCTACAATGAGCAGTTCTTC.

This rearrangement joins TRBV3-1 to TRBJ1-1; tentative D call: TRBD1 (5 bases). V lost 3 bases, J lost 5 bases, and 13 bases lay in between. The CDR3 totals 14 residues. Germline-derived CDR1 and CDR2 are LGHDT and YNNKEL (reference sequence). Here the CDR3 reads CASSHVWGGTEAFF. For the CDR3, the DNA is TGTGCCAGCAGCCACGTTTGGGGGGGAACTGAAGCTTTCTTT.

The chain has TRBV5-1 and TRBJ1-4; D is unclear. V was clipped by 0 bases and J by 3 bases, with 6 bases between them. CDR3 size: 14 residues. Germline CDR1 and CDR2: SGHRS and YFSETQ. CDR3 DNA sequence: TGCGCCAGCAGCTTGGAGGCAGCTAATGAAAAACTGTTTTTT. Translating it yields CASSLEAANEKLFF.

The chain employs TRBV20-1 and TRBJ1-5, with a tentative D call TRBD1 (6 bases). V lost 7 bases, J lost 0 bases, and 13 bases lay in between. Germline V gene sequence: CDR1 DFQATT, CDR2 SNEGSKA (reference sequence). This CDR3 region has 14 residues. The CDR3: CSVAGANSNQPQHF. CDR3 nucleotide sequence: TGCAGTGTTGCAGGGGCAAATAGCAATCAGCCCCAGCATTTT.

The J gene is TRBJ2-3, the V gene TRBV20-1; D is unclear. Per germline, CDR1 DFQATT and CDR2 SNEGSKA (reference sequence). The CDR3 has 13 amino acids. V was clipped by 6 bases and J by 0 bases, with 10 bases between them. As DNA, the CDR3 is TGCAGTGCAAGGACGGTTAGCACAGATACGCAGTATTTT. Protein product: CSARTVSTDTQYF.

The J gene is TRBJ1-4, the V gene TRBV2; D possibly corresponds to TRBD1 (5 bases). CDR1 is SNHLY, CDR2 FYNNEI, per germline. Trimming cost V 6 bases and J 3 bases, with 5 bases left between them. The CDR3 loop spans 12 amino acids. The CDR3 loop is CASRTANEKLFF. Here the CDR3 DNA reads TGTGCCAGCAGGACAGCTAATGAAAAACTGTTTTTT.

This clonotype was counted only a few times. The CDR3 here is CASSQGTGGRTYEQYV. CDR3 DNA sequence: TGTGCCAGCAGCCAAGGGACGGGGGGACGAACCTACGAGCAGTACGTC. The rearrangement uses TRBV3-1 and TRBJ2-7; 7 bases map to TRBD2. CDR3 size: 16 residues. Trimming at V came to 1 base and at J to 2 bases, leaving 8 bases not matched to a gene. Germline V gene lookup returns CDR1 LGHDT and CDR2 YNNKEL (reference sequence).

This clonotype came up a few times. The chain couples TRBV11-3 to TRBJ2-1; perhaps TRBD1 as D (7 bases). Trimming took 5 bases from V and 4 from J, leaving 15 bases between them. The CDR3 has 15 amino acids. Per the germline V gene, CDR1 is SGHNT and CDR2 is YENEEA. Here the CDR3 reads CASSPGGFGYNEQFF. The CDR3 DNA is TGTGCCAGCAGCCCAGGGGGGTTCGGTTACAATGAGCAGTTCTTC.

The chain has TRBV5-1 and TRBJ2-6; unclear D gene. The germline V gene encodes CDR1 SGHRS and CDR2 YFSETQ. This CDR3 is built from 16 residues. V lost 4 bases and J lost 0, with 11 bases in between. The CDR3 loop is CASSPTASSGANVLTF. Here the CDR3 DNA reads TGCGCCAGCAGCCCAACAGCCTCCTCTGGGGCCAACGTCCTGACTTTC.

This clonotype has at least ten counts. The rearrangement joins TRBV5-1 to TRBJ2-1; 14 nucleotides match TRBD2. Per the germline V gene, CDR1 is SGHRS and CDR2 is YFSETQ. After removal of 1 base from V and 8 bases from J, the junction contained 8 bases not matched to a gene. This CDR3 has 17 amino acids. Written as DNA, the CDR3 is TGCGCCAGCAGCTTGTCGAGACTAGCGGGAGGGCTCTATGAGCAGTTCTTC. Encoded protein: CASSLSRLAGGLYEQFF.